This T cell receptor beta chain emerged from a study of T-cell reconstitution after alpha-beta-depleted transplantation in children. Study results and limitations: Several hundred rapidly expanded clones from non-depleted graft cells reportedly supplied alpha-beta T cells about two months post-transplant. The study traced high day-60 TCRbeta diversity in some patients to surviving recipient T cells and thymic progenitors.

A library of TCRbeta sequences, prepared with unique molecular identifiers, was generated. Using its own MiXCR run on the PCR reads, TCRdb lists one record per CDR3 protein. Of 700,000 to 850,000 distinct CDR3 sequences in the sample, roughly 15% were seen once. To note about this clonotype: Antigen unknown.

Germline assignment: CDR1 GTSNPN and CDR2 SVGIG (reference sequence). CDR3 size: 14 residues. The V and J ends lost 4 bases and 7 bases respectively, with 14 bases between them. This clonotype was obtained from a male patient younger than 18 who had a stem cell transplant for acute lymphoblastic leukemia, so the T cells may come from the graft donor. Source: PBMCs, mostly from graft donor cells, taken 360 days after TCRalphabeta/CD19-depleted stem cell transplant. The chain employs TRBV30 and TRBJ1-6; a possible D gene is TRBD1 (6 bases). CDR3 sequence (DNA): TGTGCCTGGACCCGGACAGCCTGGAATTCACCCCTCCACTTT. This sequence encodes CAWTRTAWNSPLHF.